These T cell receptor beta chains were read from a single sample in a study of blood T cell repertoires in COVID-19. The data were produced by immunoSEQ multiplex PCR, yet TCRdb's version contains in-frame clones alone and is incomplete. The table lists roughly 230,000 clones, about 85% of them singletons, with under 7% in the top ten. The sample taken for sequencing was PBMCs or T cells enriched from blood (not recorded which). These receptors all stem from a woman between 45 and 60 years old who had been exposed to COVID-19. The CDR3 runs from the conserved cysteine through the conserved F or W. The D gene is left open where the match is weak. Rows give clone size only sometimes, using once, few, many, or a class for an expanded clone.

CDR3 protein | CDR3 DNA | V gene | clone size | J gene | D gene
CATSRGPTGGENIQYF | TGTGCCACCAGCAGAGGGCCCACAGGGGGGGAAAACATTCAGTACTTC | TRBV15 | - | TRBJ2-4 | -
CASTQQGTDTQYF | TGTGCCAGCACCCAGCAGGGGACAGATACGCAGTATTTT | TRBV6-5 | - | TRBJ2-3 | -
CSVETDTDTQYF | TGCAGCGTTGAGACAGACACAGATACGCAGTATTTT | TRBV29-1 | - | TRBJ2-3 | -
CASSIGEGSGYNEQFF | TGTGCCAGTAGTATAGGGGAGGGGAGCGGATACAATGAGCAGTTCTTC | TRBV19 | - | TRBJ2-1 | TRBD2
CASSLGGASMNEQFF | TGTGCCAGCAGCTTAGGGGGGGCCAGTATGAATGAGCAGTTCTTC | TRBV7-3 | once | TRBJ2-1 | -
CASSIRGDTQYF | TGTGCCAGTAGTATTCGGGGAGATACGCAGTATTTT | TRBV19 | once | TRBJ2-3 | -
CASSSSTGRVGEAFF | TGTGCCAGCAGCTCTTCGACGGGGAGGGTGGGTGAAGCTTTCTTT | TRBV7-9 | - | TRBJ1-1 | -
CSARMGARETQYF | TGCAGCGCCCGAATGGGGGCCCGGGAGACCCAGTACTTC | TRBV29-1 | - | TRBJ2-5 | -
CAWSVSSGQGFDEQYF | TGTGCCTGGAGTGTAAGTAGTGGACAGGGCTTCGACGAGCAGTACTTC | TRBV30 | - | TRBJ2-7 | TRBD1
CASSFREGLGGYTF | TGTGCCAGCAGTTTCAGGGAGGGGTTGGGGGGCTACACCTTC | TRBV27 | - | TRBJ1-2 | -
CASSLGTLNSPLHF | TGTGCCAGCAGCTTGGGGACATTGAATTCACCCCTCCACTTT | TRBV5-5 | - | TRBJ1-6 | -
CATSESRSSGANVLTF | TGTGCCACCAGTGAGTCGAGATCCTCTGGGGCCAACGTCCTGACTTTC | TRBV24-1 | - | TRBJ2-6 | -
CATSRGQKETQYF | TGTGCCACCAGCAGAGGGCAGAAAGAGACCCAGTACTTC | TRBV15 | few | TRBJ2-5 | -
CASSEQGEFQPQHF | TGTGCCAGCAGTGAACAGGGCGAATTCCAGCCCCAGCATTTT | TRBV6-1 | - | TRBJ1-5 | -
CASSFPSGGYTF | TGTGCCAGCAGTTTTCCATCCGGGGGCTACACCTTC | TRBV12-3/TRBV12-4 | - | TRBJ1-2 | -